These T cell receptor beta chains were read from a single sample in a study of shared clonotypes between healthy human individuals. Clones were read by immunoSEQ multiplex PCR, and TCRdb kept only the in-frame ones, dropping some. In the table there are millions of clones, less than 95% of which are singletons. The sample taken for sequencing was naive CD8+ T cells sorted from blood. The receptors were gathered from a man between 18 and 29 years old in good health. CDR3s leave out the opening cysteine and the closing phenylalanine or tryptophan. The order of the fields is V gene, J gene, CDR3 length, clone size, CDR3 protein. Rows may omit the clone size; those that give it use once, few, many or a size class.

TRBV27	TRBJ2-7	13	once	ASKLTGTGHYEQY
TRBV4-1	TRBJ1-2	11	few	ASSHEYRDGYT
TRBV4-1	TRBJ2-2	13	.	ASSQEGVGTGELF
TRBV20-1	TRBJ2-7	9	.	SAREHHEQY
TRBV27	TRBJ2-7	13	.	ASSFSGAETYEQY
TRBV27	TRBJ1-1	12	.	ASSYRGTASEAF
TRBV12-2	TRBJ2-4	12	.	ASRLAGAKNIQY
TRBV29-1	TRBJ2-4	17	.	SAWLPLQGSSAAGDIQY
TRBV29-1	TRBJ2-7	12	.	SVVPAFSSYEQY
TRBV5-6	TRBJ1-5	15	.	ASSSWRDGGSNQPQH
TRBV4-1	TRBJ2-2	13	.	ASSGGGRGTGELF
TRBV4-3	TRBJ2-7	11	.	ASSLLGVEEQY
TRBV9	TRBJ2-1	13	.	ASSVDGSAGDEQF
TRBV5-6	TRBJ2-7	13	once	ASSGAGEPSYEQY
TRBV4-1	TRBJ2-7	10	.	ASSKDGYEQY
TRBV7-9	TRBJ2-3	14	.	ASSLAAGGTTDTQY
TRBV27	TRBJ2-7	10	.	ASSGGSYEQY
TRBV5-1	TRBJ2-1	14	.	ASSGQGDEYYNEQF
TRBV6-5	TRBJ2-7	14	.	ASSYSERTSGYEQY
TRBV7-9	TRBJ1-4	14	.	ASSSRTARTNEKLF
TRBV6-5	TRBJ2-5	13	.	ASSLSTGGAETQY
TRBV21-1	TRBJ1-4	13	.	ASSKGWRANEKLF
TRBV2	TRBJ1-6	13	.	ASSALGQWNSPLH
TRBV7-2	TRBJ1-5	14	.	ASSLAGEYSNQPQH
TRBV29-1	TRBJ2-7	12	.	SVEGIDGAYEQY
TRBV10-3	TRBJ2-7	12	.	AISESEVSYEQY
TRBV7-2	TRBJ2-1	15	.	ASSLAVAGGAYNEQF
TRBV6-6	TRBJ2-1	12	.	ASRRFVDGDEQF
TRBV2	TRBJ2-5	14	.	ASSGVGQGERETQY
TRBV27	TRBJ2-2	15	.	ASRPQRVRENTGELF
TRBV5-4	TRBJ2-7	11	once	ASSLGNSYEQY
TRBV28	TRBJ1-6	14	.	ASSPDSGSYNSPLH
TRBV13	TRBJ2-1	11	.	ASSPTNRDGQF
TRBV25-1	TRBJ1-6	14	.	ASSPTGSLLGSPLH
TRBV6-5	TRBJ1-2	13	.	ASSYFSGTSYGYT
TRBV7-8	TRBJ2-7	14	.	ASSPTAGQGSYEQY
TRBV19	TRBJ1-2	12	.	ASREDSFNYGYT
TRBV27	TRBJ2-1	14	.	ASSFGSLGSYNEQF
TRBV19	TRBJ1-1	12	.	ASTPGGVNTEAF
TRBV9	TRBJ1-2	15	.	ASSPSGQGGKGDGYT
TRBV27	TRBJ2-1	12	.	ASKGQGADNEQF
TRBV9	TRBJ2-5	12	.	ASSAFRDQETQY
TRBV27	TRBJ2-3	12	.	ASRIRGSWDTQY
TRBV6-5	TRBJ2-7	12	.	ASSPGLPQGEQY
TRBV5-8	TRBJ2-2	13	.	ASSLTQVSTGELF
TRBV5-6	TRBJ1-4	12	.	ASSYDRVGEKLF